What follows is one T cell receptor (beta chain) and its context. Its antigen is unidentified. Trimming cost V 0 bases and J 10 bases, with 10 bases left between them. This CDR3 is built from 12 residues. Germline assignment: CDR1 SGHRS and CDR2 YFSETQ. Some clones are missing from TCRdb's copy, which holds only in-frame ones; the method was immunoSEQ multiplex PCR. Counted here are under 1,100,000 clones, 60% to 80% occurring once; the ten biggest clones make up about 1.5%. This specimen belongs to a study of shared clonotypes between healthy human individuals. Healthy HIV-negative adults without recent acute infections or vaccinations served as donors. CD4+ cell separation produced CD45RA+ naive and CD45RA-negative memory subsets. Study outcomes and limitations: A generally larger estimated richness was seen in naive subsets than in memory subsets. Generation of non-shared clonotypes was less probable than generation of clonotypes shared by all four donors.

This clonotype was sampled from a man aged 18 to 29 in good health. The specimen sequenced was memory CD4+ T cells sorted from blood. The subset was: CD45RA-negative fraction. This chain joins TRBV5-1 and TRBJ2-5; D unclear. The CDR3 loop is CASSLEIGLQYF. The CDR3 region has the DNA TGCGCCAGCAGCTTGGAAATTGGGCTCCAGTACTTC.